This TCR beta chain was observed in a study of T cell clonotyping in hematopoietic cell transplantation. Study overall: Recipient samples before transplant were obtained post-cytoreduction.

V shed 5 bases and J shed 4 bases, with 11 bases lying between them. Germline assignment: CDR1 SGHVS and CDR2 FNYEAQ. This CDR3 has 14 amino acids. Whole-study findings and limits: At the given depth, recipient repertoires were over 95% de novo clonotypes. Pathologically expanded recipient clonotypes increased progressively from day 30 to day 180 as diversity fell.

Time point indicated: recipient sample about 28 days before transplant, after cytoreduction. Recipient blood drawn about 28 days pretransplant and days 30, 100, 180 after. About this clone itself: Its antigen is undetermined.

Produced via immunoSEQ multiplex PCR; TCRdb's table is partial and in-frame only. The data show around 45,000 clones, with roughly 80% seen just once and around 5.3% held by the top ten. Material: peripheral blood mononuclear cells, obtained before stem cell transplant. V usage is TRBV7-6 and J usage is TRBJ1-4; D gene unclear. This TCR derives from a man in his fifties or sixties with myelodysplastic syndrome. Some clones in this sample may be carry-over from other donors' samples. CDR3 DNA: TGTGCCAGCAGCCCTTGGAGTTATAATGAAAAACTGTTTTTT. It translates to CASSPWSYNEKLFF.